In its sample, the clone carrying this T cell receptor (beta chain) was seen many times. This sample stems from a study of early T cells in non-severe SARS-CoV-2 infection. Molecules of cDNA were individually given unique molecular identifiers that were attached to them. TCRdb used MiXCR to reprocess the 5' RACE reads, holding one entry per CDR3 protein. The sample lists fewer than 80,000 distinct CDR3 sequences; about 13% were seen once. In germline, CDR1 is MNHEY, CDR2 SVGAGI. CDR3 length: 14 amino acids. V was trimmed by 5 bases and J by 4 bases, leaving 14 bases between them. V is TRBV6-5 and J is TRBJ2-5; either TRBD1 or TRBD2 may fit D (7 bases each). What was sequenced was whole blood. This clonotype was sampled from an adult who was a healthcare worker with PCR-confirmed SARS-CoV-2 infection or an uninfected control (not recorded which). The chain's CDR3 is CASSVDREGETQYF. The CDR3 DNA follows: TGTGCCAGCAGTGTCGACAGGGAGGGAGAGACCCAGTACTTC.